This T cell receptor beta chain was found in a study of blood T cell repertoires in COVID-19. At the level of the study: Donors in the United States, Italy and Spain gave samples during acute or convalescent COVID-19. PBMCs, B-cell-depleted T cells, or T cells were the source of the cDNA or gDNA that made up the material.

Original processing notes: Nucleated cell number was recorded as an estimate derived from reference gene primer amplification. TCRdb keeps only in-frame clones here, not all; method: immunoSEQ multiplex PCR. V, J and clone size are taken as reported in that table, and D and trimming were inferred from the DNA itself. The sample shows 95,000 to 110,000 clones, around 90% of them seen only once. The specimen sequenced was peripheral blood. This clonotype was sampled from a woman under 40 with acute or convalescent COVID-19.

The CDR3 DNA reads as TGTGCCGGACCCAGGCCGGGACAGGGGTCATATGGGGAGCTGTTTTTT. This codes for CAGPRPGQGSYGELFF. The chain carries TRBV21-1 and TRBJ2-2; the table gives TRBD1 as D, unverified against the DNA. TRBV21-1 is marked as a pseudogene. The CDR3 is 16 residues long.